Reported below is one T cell receptor beta chain. Antigen: not known. This specimen belongs to a study of cytomegalovirus exposure and HLA in healthy donors. The study's findings and limits: Specificity of three CMV-associated chains for CMV antigens was verified in vitro.

The PCR was carried out with 60 Vbeta primers and 13 Jbeta primers. The data were produced by immunoSEQ multiplex PCR, yet TCRdb's version contains in-frame clones alone and is incomplete. Among around 190,000 clones listed, about 80% were seen once. With 6 bases removed from V and 3 bases from J, the gap between germline ends came to 19 bases. The CDR3 contains 16 residues. Germline CDR1 SGHDT, CDR2 YYEEEE. The rearrangement links TRBV5-6 to TRBJ1-5, with D perhaps TRBD1 (5 bases). Source material: PBMCs. This TCR came from a woman in her thirties in good health and CMV-seropositive. CDR3 DNA sequence: TGTGCCAGCACCAGGAGGGACGGACCCCCCAATCAGCCCCAGCATTTT. Translating it yields CASTRRDGPPNQPQHF.